These 25 T cell receptor beta chains were sequenced from one sample in a study of blood T cell repertoires in COVID-19. TCRdb's table, derived via immunoSEQ multiplex PCR, lists solely in-frame clones and lacks some. The data show more than 200,000 clones, about 86% seen once. Sequenced input: peripheral blood. The receptors come from a man under 40 with active or convalescent COVID-19.

The V call is TRBV7-2, the J call TRBJ1-1, with D tentatively TRBD1 (5 bases). The germline V and J ends were trimmed by 0 bases and 6 bases, with 14 bases remaining between them. The CDR3 sequence is 15 residues long. Germline lookup yields CDR1 SGHTA and CDR2 FQGNSA. The CDR3, as DNA: TGTGCCAGCAGCTTAGCGTTGGGGGGGTCTCCTGAAGCTTTCTTT. It encodes CASSLALGGSPEAFF.

V gene TRBV2 combines with J gene TRBJ2-2; TRBD2 aligns across 9 bases. There are 15 residues in the CDR3. V gave up 6 bases and J gave up 7 bases; unmatched junction bases: 9. The germline V gene encodes CDR1 SNHLY and CDR2 FYNNEI. The CDR3 protein is CASSPVGGGDGELFF. CDR3 in DNA: TGTGCCAGCAGCCCCGTGGGCGGGGGGGACGGGGAGCTGTTTTTT.

The gene calls are TRBV7-2 and TRBJ1-2; 7 nucleotides line up with TRBD1. Germline assignment: CDR1 SGHTA and CDR2 FQGNSA. The CDR3 runs to 14 residues. After removal of 5 bases from V and 4 bases from J, the junction contained 7 bases not matched to a gene. In nucleotides, the CDR3 is TGTGCCAGCAGCAACGTCGGGACAGCCTATGGCTACACCTTC. It yields the protein CASSNVGTAYGYTF.

This clone was picked up one time. The chain recombines TRBV13 with TRBJ2-3, with 7 bases aligning to TRBD2. Germline V gene lookup returns CDR1 PRHDT and CDR2 FYEKMQ (reference sequence). Trimming at V came to 6 bases and at J to 0 bases, leaving 12 bases not matched to a gene. This CDR3 has 17 residues. In DNA, the CDR3 is TGTGCCAGCAGTCCCATGGGGGGGAGGTTTAGCACAGATACGCAGTATTTT. Amino acids: CASSPMGGRFSTDTQYF.

The chain recombines TRBV18 with TRBJ2-5; 8 bases are shared with TRBD2. CDR1 is KGHSH, CDR2 LQKENI, per germline. The trim removed 6 bases at V and 2 bases at J, leaving 5 bases unmatched. The CDR3 extends over 14 amino acids. The CDR3 sequence: CASSSTSGQETQYF. CDR3 bases: TGTGCCAGCTCTTCTACTAGCGGTCAAGAGACCCAGTACTTC.

The gene calls are TRBV28 and TRBJ2-7; tentatively, D is TRBD1 (6 bases). Germline assignment: CDR1 MDHEN and CDR2 SYDVKM. There are 14 residues in the CDR3. V gave up 1 base and J gave up 3 bases, with 10 bases separating them. The DNA of the CDR3 is TGTGCCAGCAGTTTATCGGACAGACACTACGAGCAGTACTTC. Encoded protein: CASSLSDRHYEQYF.

The chain is built from TRBV7-6 and TRBJ2-5; TRBD2 matches 14 bases. The V gene's germline CDR1 is SGHVS and CDR2 FNYEAQ. J was trimmed by 2 bases and V by 5 bases; bases with no gene match: 10. The CDR3 is 18 amino acids. The DNA of the CDR3 is TGTGCCAGCAGCCCCCCCGGGACTAGCGGGGGTTTACAAGAGACCCAGTACTTC. Protein: CASSPPGTSGGLQETQYF. Combining the CDR3 with reference TRBV7-6 and TRBJ2-5 gives the whole variable domain GAGVSQSPRYKVTKRGQDVALRCDPISGHVSLYWYRQALGQGPEFLTYFNYEAQQDKSGLPNDRFSAERPEGSISTLTIQRTEQRDSAMYRCASSPPGTSGGLQETQYFGPGTRLLVL.

The J gene is TRBJ1-3, the V gene TRBV19, with a weak D call TRBD1 (5 bases). Germline loops: CDR1 LNHDA, CDR2 SQIVND (reference sequence). The CDR3 consists of 15 residues. V lost 6 bases and J lost 0, with 12 bases in between. The CDR3 DNA is TGTGCCAGTAGCCTAAGACAGAGCTCTGGAAACACCATATATTTT. This encodes CASSLRQSSGNTIYF.

This clone has only one observation. The J gene is TRBJ2-7, the V gene TRBV4-2; 8 bases are shared with TRBD1. The CDR3 consists of 16 residues. Trimming removed 0 bases from V and 3 bases from J; junction bases left unmatched: 7. Per germline, CDR1 LGHNA and CDR2 YNFKEQ. The CDR3, as DNA: TGTGCCAGCAGCCAAGATGCGGACAGGGTTGTCTACGAGCAGTACTTC. Protein product: CASSQDADRVVYEQYF.

The gene calls are TRBV6-6 and TRBJ2-5; 14 nucleotides agree with TRBD2. J gave up 1 base and V 8 bases, and 3 bases lay outside the gene matches. The CDR3 sequence is 15 residues long. Germline V lookup: CDR1 MNHNY, CDR2 SVGAGI (reference sequence). The CDR3 region is CASRTSGGRQETQYF. The DNA for the CDR3 is TGTGCCAGCCGGACTAGCGGGGGGCGCCAAGAGACCCAGTACTTC.

The rearrangement uses TRBV9 and TRBJ2-1, with 10 positions matching TRBD2. V lost 0 bases to trimming and J lost 8 bases; unmatched junction nucleotides: 8. The germline V gene has CDR1 SGDLS and CDR2 YYNGEE. This CDR3 has 16 amino acids. Written as DNA, the CDR3 is TGTGCCAGCAGCGTAGTGGGGAGCGGGGGGGTCGATGAGCAGTTCTTC. Its translation is CASSVVGSGGVDEQFF.

As for this clone: The same CDR3 also results from other DNA sequences found in this sample. The chain joins TRBV15 to TRBJ1-2; D not resolved. This CDR3 region has 14 residues. Trimming removed 1 base from V and 2 bases from J, with 8 bases in between. The germline V gene has CDR1 LNHNV and CDR2 YYDKDF (reference sequence). This CDR3 reads CATSRGGGNYGYTF. In nucleotides, the CDR3 is TGTGCCACCAGCAGAGGCGGAGGGAACTATGGCTACACCTTC.

The chain's CDR3 is CASSEFGGGAETQYF. DNA of the CDR3: TGTGCCAGCAGTGAATTTGGCGGGGGGGCAGAGACCCAGTACTTC. The rearrangement joins TRBV2 to TRBJ2-5; 9 bases line up with TRBD2. The CDR3 is 15 amino acids. J lost 4 bases, V lost 2 bases, and 5 bases had no gene match. Germline CDR1 SNHLY, CDR2 FYNNEI.

This clone was detected only a few times. This chain joins TRBV7-6 and TRBJ2-7; TRBD2 aligns across 8 bases. Germline trimming cut 5 bases from V and 5 bases from J; bases unmatched to any gene: 11. The CDR3 covers 15 residues. Per the germline V gene, CDR1 is SGHVS and CDR2 is FNYEAQ. The CDR3 sequence is CASSPQAGLVNEQYF. CDR3 DNA sequence: TGTGCCAGCAGCCCTCAGGCGGGACTAGTGAACGAGCAGTACTTC.

The chain uses TRBV6-5 and TRBJ1-2, with D perhaps TRBD1 (5 bases). The CDR3 has 14 amino acids. Germline V gene data show CDR1 as MNHEY and CDR2 as SVGAGI. V lost 4 bases and J lost 4, with 13 bases in between. The CDR3 sequence is CASSSGGAIYGYTF. Written as DNA, the CDR3 is TGTGCCAGCAGTTCCGGGGGAGCGATCTATGGCTACACCTTC.

The chain uses TRBV10-1 and TRBJ2-2; D remains unclear. V gave up 0 bases and J gave up 9 bases, with 8 bases separating them. The CDR3 consists of 13 residues. Germline assignment: CDR1 WNHNN and CDR2 SYGVQD (reference sequence). DNA for the CDR3: TGCGCCAGCAGTGAGTCGGTTAGCCGGGAGCTGTTTTTT. This codes for CASSESVSRELFF.

The V gene is TRBV6-5, the J gene TRBJ2-2, with D possibly being TRBD2 (5 bases). The germline V gene has CDR1 MNHEY and CDR2 SVGAGI. This CDR3 spans 16 amino acids. The V end was cut by 2 bases, the J end by 5 bases, with 15 bases between. CDR3 sequence: CASSYGETTSTGELFF. The CDR3 coding sequence is TGTGCCAGCAGTTACGGAGAGACCACTAGTACCGGGGAGCTGTTTTTT.

The chain links TRBV4-1 to TRBJ2-1; a weak D match, TRBD2 (5 bases). The CDR3 length is 15 residues. Per the germline V gene, CDR1 is MGHRA and CDR2 is YSYEKL. V dropped 5 bases and J dropped 0 bases, with 11 bases sitting between them. The CDR3 region is CASSKSEGSYNEQFF. The CDR3 DNA follows: TGCGCCAGCAGCAAGAGTGAGGGCTCCTACAATGAGCAGTTCTTC.

Ten or more counts support this clone. The chain joins TRBV14 to TRBJ1-1, with TRBD1 matching 7 bases. The CDR3 loop spans 14 amino acids. Looked up from germline, CDR1 is SGHDN and CDR2 is FVKESK. V shed 4 bases and J 4 bases; nucleotides not matched to a gene: 6. Here the CDR3 reads CASSPYRGGTEAFF. The DNA for the CDR3 is TGTGCCAGCAGCCCATACAGGGGAGGCACTGAAGCTTTCTTT.

The chain couples TRBV7-8 to TRBJ1-5; 8 bases map to TRBD1. The CDR3 covers 15 residues. Germline V lookup: CDR1 SGHVS, CDR2 FQNEAQ. V gave up 5 bases and J gave up 1 base; unmatched junction bases: 4. The CDR3 region is CASSPRTGSNQPQHF. The CDR3 DNA follows: TGTGCCAGCAGCCCTAGGACAGGGAGCAATCAGCCCCAGCATTTT. The full variable domain, with the rest looked up from reference TRBV7-8 and TRBJ1-5, is GAGVSQSPRYKVAKRGQDVALRCDPISGHVSLFWYQQALGQGPEFLTYFQNEAQLDKSGLPSDRFFAERPEGSVSTLKIQRTQQEDSAVYLCASSPRTGSNQPQHFGDGTRLSIL.

The rearrangement links TRBV19 to TRBJ1-1; 11 bases agree with TRBD1. The V segment lost 7 bases and the J segment 4 bases; nucleotides outside the gene matches: 11. The CDR3 length is 16 residues. CDR1 and CDR2 from the germline V gene are LNHDA and SQIVND (reference sequence). As DNA, the CDR3 is TGTGCCAGTATTGACGCGCCGGGACAGGGGGGCACTGAAGCTTTCTTT. Protein product: CASIDAPGQGGTEAFF.

V gene TRBV25-1 combines with J gene TRBJ1-6; the D is unclear. The CDR3 spans 14 residues. V lost 7 bases to trimming and J lost 3 bases, with 10 bases between them. CDR1 is MGHDK and CDR2 is SYGVNS in the germline V gene. CDR3 in DNA: TGTGCCAGCACTCAAACGGGCTATAATTCACCCCTCCACTTT. Protein sequence: CASTQTGYNSPLHF.

The V gene is TRBV4-1, the J gene TRBJ1-1, with a possible D match to TRBD1 (5 bases). From germline, CDR1 is MGHRA and CDR2 YSYEKL. This CDR3 contains 14 residues. Trimming took 4 bases from V and 1 from J, leaving 10 bases between them. CDR3 protein: CASSLTGGNTEAFF. CDR3 nucleotides: TGCGCCAGCAGCCTCACGGGGGGGAACACTGAAGCTTTCTTT.

The rearrangement uses TRBV7-3 and TRBJ2-3, with a tentative D call TRBD2 (7 bases). Trimming left V 2 bases short and J 6 bases short, with 9 bases between. There are 13 residues in the CDR3. Germline lookup yields CDR1 SGHTA and CDR2 FQGTGA. The CDR3 region has the DNA TGTGCCAGCAGCTTAGGGGGGGCGGATACGCAGTATTTT. It encodes CASSLGGADTQYF.

The chain combines TRBV2 with TRBJ1-6; D may be TRBD1 (6 bases). This CDR3 is 15 amino acids long. Germline CDR1 and CDR2: SNHLY and FYNNEI. Trimming left V 6 bases short and J 9 bases short, with 18 bases between. In nucleotides, the CDR3 is TGTGCCAGCAGCAGCCAGGGGAAAGGGAGTTCACCCCTCCACTTT. Protein product: CASSSQGKGSSPLHF.